This T cell receptor (beta chain) was found in a study of T cell responses to AZD1222 COVID-19 vaccine. Germline CDR1 and CDR2: KGHDR and SFDVKD. Trimming left V 4 bases short and J 6 bases short, with 15 bases between. CDR3 length equals 15 residues. Generated by immunoSEQ multiplex PCR, the TCRdb table keeps only in-frame clones and is missing some. The sample has 100,000 to 150,000 clones; approximately 90% are singletons. The chain joins TRBV24-1 to TRBJ2-1; D is perhaps TRBD2 (6 bases). Specimen: peripheral blood, collected on day 0 of MenACWY control vaccination. This receptor was identified in an adult in good health. This CDR3 reads CATSDPSGGGNEQFF. CDR3 coding DNA: TGTGCCACCAGTGACCCGAGTGGGGGAGGCAATGAGCAGTTCTTC.